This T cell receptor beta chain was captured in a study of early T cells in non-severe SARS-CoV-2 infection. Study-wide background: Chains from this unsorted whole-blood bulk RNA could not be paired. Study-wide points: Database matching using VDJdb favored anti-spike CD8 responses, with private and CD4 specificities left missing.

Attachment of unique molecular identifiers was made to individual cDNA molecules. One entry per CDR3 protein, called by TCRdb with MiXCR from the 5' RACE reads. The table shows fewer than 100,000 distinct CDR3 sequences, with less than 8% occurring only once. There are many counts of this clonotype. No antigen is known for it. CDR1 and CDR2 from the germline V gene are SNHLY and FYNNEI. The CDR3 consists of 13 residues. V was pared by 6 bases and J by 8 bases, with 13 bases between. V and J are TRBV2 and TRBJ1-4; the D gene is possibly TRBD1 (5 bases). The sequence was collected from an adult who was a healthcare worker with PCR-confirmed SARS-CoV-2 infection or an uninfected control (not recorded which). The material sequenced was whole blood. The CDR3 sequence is CASRSGHREKLFF. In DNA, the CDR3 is TGTGCCAGCAGATCAGGACATAGAGAAAAACTGTTTTTT.